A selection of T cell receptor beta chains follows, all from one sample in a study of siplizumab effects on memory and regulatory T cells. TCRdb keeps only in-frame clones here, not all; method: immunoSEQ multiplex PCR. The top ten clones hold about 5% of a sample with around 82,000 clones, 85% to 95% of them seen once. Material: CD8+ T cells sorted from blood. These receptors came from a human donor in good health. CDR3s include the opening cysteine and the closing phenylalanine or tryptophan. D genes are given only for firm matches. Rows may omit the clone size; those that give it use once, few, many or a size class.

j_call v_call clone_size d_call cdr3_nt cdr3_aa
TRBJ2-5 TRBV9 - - TGTGCCAGCAGCGACCCAGGAGGGGGCCAAGAGACCCAGTACTTC CASSDPGGGQETQYF
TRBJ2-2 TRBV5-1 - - TGCGCCAGCAGCTTGGTTCTAGCTAGCGACGGGGAGCTGTTTTTT CASSLVLASDGELFF
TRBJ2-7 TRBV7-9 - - TGTGCCAGCAGCGCCGACGACCGAGCCGTCTACGAGCAGTACTTC CASSADDRAVYEQYF
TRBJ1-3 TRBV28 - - TGTGCCAGCAGGTACAAGGGGAGAAACACCATATATTTT CASRYKGRNTIYF
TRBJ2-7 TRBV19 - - TGTGCCAGTAGCCCAAACGCGTACAGGGCCGAGCAGTACTTC CASSPNAYRAEQYF
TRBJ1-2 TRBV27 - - TGTGCCAGCAGTTTAATTGGGGATTTGGATGGCTACACCTTC CASSLIGDLDGYTF
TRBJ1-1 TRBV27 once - TGTGCCAGCAGTGTACAGGGAAAAACTGAAGCTTTCTTT CASSVQGKTEAFF
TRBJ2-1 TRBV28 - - TGTGCCAGCAGCCGGGGTGGGGTGGGGTTCTTC CASSRGGVGFF
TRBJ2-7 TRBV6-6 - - TGTGCCAGCACCCCAGGAGGGGCTCCGACCTACGAGCAGTACTTC CASTPGGAPTYEQYF
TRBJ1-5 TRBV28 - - TGTGCCAGCAGCCTCGGGCAGGGTGCTCAGCCCCAGCATTTT CASSLGQGAQPQHF
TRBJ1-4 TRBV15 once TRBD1 TGTGCCACCAGCAGAGACGGGATGACAGGGGGAGATGAAAAACTGTTTTTT CATSRDGMTGGDEKLFF
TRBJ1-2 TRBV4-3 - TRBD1 TGCGCCAGCGCCTCGGACAGGGCTAACTATGGCTACACCTTC CASASDRANYGYTF
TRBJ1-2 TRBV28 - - TGTGCCAGCAGACGCCCCCCCGGGACCACTTCTCGGGATGGCTACACCTTC CASRRPPGTTSRDGYTF
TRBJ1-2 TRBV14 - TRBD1 TGTGCCAGCAGCCCCGGGACAGCCTATGGCTACACCTTC CASSPGTAYGYTF
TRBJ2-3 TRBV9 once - TGTGCCAGCAGCGTAGAGGCCTTCACAGATACGCAGTATTTT CASSVEAFTDTQYF
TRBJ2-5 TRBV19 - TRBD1 TGTGCCAGTAGTTTGGCGACAGGGTCCCAAGAGACCCAGTACTTC CASSLATGSQETQYF
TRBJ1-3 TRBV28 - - TGTGCCAGCAGACAAGGGGTCTTATATTTT CASRQGVLYF
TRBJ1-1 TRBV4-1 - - TGCGCCAGCAGCCAAGGCCCCGGGGACACTGAAGCTTTCTTT CASSQGPGDTEAFF
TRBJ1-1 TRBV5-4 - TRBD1 TGTGCCAGCAGCTTGCGACAGGGATGGTCAACTGAAGCTTTCTTT CASSLRQGWSTEAFF
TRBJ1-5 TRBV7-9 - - TGTGCCAGCAGCCCCGTGACCGGGGAAAATCAGCCCCAGCATTTT CASSPVTGENQPQHF
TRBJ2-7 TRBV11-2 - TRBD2 TGTGCCAGCAGCACCGCGGGAGCCTACGAGCAGTACTTC CASSTAGAYEQYF
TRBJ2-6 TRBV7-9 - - TGTGCCAGCAGCTTAGTCTCCTACTCTGGGGCCAACGTCCTGACTTTC CASSLVSYSGANVLTF
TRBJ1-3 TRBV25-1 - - TGTGCCACTACGCCAGGGACAAACACCATATATTTT CATTPGTNTIYF
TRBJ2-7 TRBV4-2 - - TGTGCCAGCAGCCAAGGAGTAGTTAGTCAGGGGCTGTACGAGCAGTACTTC CASSQGVVSQGLYEQYF
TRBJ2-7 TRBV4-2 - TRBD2 TGTGCCAGCAGTCTTAGCGGGGATTTCTCCTACGAGCAGTACTTC CASSLSGDFSYEQYF
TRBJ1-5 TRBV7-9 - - TGTGCCAGCAGCTTGGACAATTACAATCAGCCCCAGCATTTT CASSLDNYNQPQHF
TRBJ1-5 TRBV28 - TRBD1 TGTGCCAGCTATAATCAAAGGGGGCTCGATCAGCCCCAGCATTTT CASYNQRGLDQPQHF
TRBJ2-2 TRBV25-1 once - TGTGCCAGCAGAAACACCGGGGAGCTGTTTTTT CASRNTGELFF
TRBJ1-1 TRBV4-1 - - TGCGCCAGCAGCCAAGCGGCCAGGGGGAACACTGAAGCTTTCTTT CASSQAARGNTEAFF